This passage covers 12 T cell receptor beta chains from one sample sequenced in a study of T cell responses to AZD1222 COVID-19 vaccine. Profiling relied on immunoSEQ multiplex PCR, and the TCRdb table lists in-frame clones only, not all of them. The data contain 100,000 to 150,000 clones, about 85% of them singletons. Sample: peripheral blood, taken on day 0 of AZD1222 vaccination. The receptors originated from an adult in good health.

CDR3 coding DNA: TGCAGTGCTAGTCGACCGGGACAGGGCGGCTACACCTTC. Amino acids: CSASRPGQGGYTF. The rearrangement joins TRBV20-1 to TRBJ1-2, with 9 bases identical to TRBD1. The CDR3 consists of 13 residues. V lost 3 bases to trimming and J lost 8 bases; unmatched junction nucleotides: 7. Germline-derived CDR1 and CDR2 are DFQATT and SNEGSKA (reference sequence).

The V gene is TRBV20-1, the J gene TRBJ2-3; no clear D. CDR1 and CDR2 (germline): DFQATT, SNEGSKA (reference sequence). V was trimmed by 2 bases and J by 6 bases, leaving 6 bases between them. This CDR3 region has 11 residues. CDR3 coding DNA: TGCAGTGCTAGAATGCTTGATACGCAGTATTTT. Its translation: CSARMLDTQYF.

This clone has a single count. V is TRBV6-5 and J is TRBJ2-7; D is undetermined. The CDR3 has 13 residues. The germline V gene encodes CDR1 MNHEY and CDR2 SVGAGI. Trimming left V 6 bases short and J 2 bases short, with 11 bases between. In DNA, the CDR3 is TGTGCCAGCAGGTCCGGACCCCCCTACGAGCAGTACTTC. This gives the protein CASRSGPPYEQYF.

The chain recombines TRBV4-1 with TRBJ1-2; D gene uncertain. This CDR3 has 15 residues. CDR1 MGHRA and CDR2 YSYEKL come from the germline V gene. Trimming pared 3 bases from V and 7 bases from J, leaving 18 bases between. CDR3 coding DNA: TGCGCCAGCAGCCATGTCCTCCGCATGTTAGGTGGCTACACCTTC. Protein: CASSHVLRMLGGYTF.

The chain is built from TRBV10-3 and TRBJ1-4, with D perhaps matching TRBD1 (5 bases). Trimming pared 6 bases from V and 0 bases from J, leaving 11 bases between. The CDR3 is 15 residues long. Per the germline V gene, CDR1 is ENHRY and CDR2 is SYGVKD. The CDR3 sequence is CAIRVGAATNEKLFF. In DNA form, the CDR3 reads TGTGCCATCAGGGTTGGGGCTGCAACTAATGAAAAACTGTTTTTT.

The genes are TRBV28 and TRBJ1-3; no reliable D call. Looked up from germline, CDR1 is MDHEN and CDR2 is SYDVKM. V was trimmed by 4 bases and J by 1 base, leaving 14 bases between them. CDR3 length: 16 amino acids. CDR3 nucleotide sequence: TGTGCCAGCAGTTCCCCAATCCCCAGGTCTGGAAACACCATATATTTT. Translating it yields CASSSPIPRSGNTIYF.

The genes are TRBV28 and TRBJ1-1, with unresolved D. CDR3 length: 11 residues. The V end lost 3 bases, the J end lost 11 bases, and 10 bases lay between the germline ends. The germline V gene has CDR1 MDHEN and CDR2 SYDVKM. DNA of the CDR3: TGTGCCAGCAGTTTGAGGAGATTGGCTTTCTTT. Its protein product is CASSLRRLAFF. Complete variable domain (other parts from reference TRBV28 and TRBJ1-1): DVKVTQSSRYLVKRTGEKVFLECVQDMDHENMFWYRQDPGLGLRLIYFSYDVKMKEKGDIPEGYSVSREKKERFSLILESASTNQTSMYLCASSLRRLAFFGQGTRLTVV.

This clone has just a few counts. The rearrangement uses TRBV3-1 (or the pseudogene TRBV3-2) and TRBJ2-7; 7 nucleotides match TRBD1. Germline trimming cut 1 base from V and 6 bases from J; bases unmatched to any gene: 9. The CDR3 extends over 15 amino acids. In germline, CDR1 is LGHDT, CDR2 YNNKEL (reference sequence). CDR3 bases: TGTGCCAGCAGCCAAGTCGGGACAGAAAGGCGCGAGCAGTACTTC. Its protein product is CASSQVGTERREQYF.

To note about this clone: Other DNA sequences in the same sample also yield this CDR3. V gene TRBV11-2 combines with J gene TRBJ1-5, with TRBD1 as a possible D gene (6 bases). Germline assignment: CDR1 SGHAT and CDR2 FQNNGV. V was shortened by 0 bases and J by 7 bases, with 13 bases between the two germline ends. The CDR3 consists of 15 residues. The CDR3 region has the DNA TGTGCCAGCAGCTTAGATCGTCGAGGGGGACAGCCCCAGCATTTT. Its translation is CASSLDRRGGQPQHF.

Concerning this clone itself: Other DNA sequences within the sample encode an identical CDR3. This chain links TRBV7-6 with TRBJ1-3; D might be TRBD1 (5 bases). Germline V lookup: CDR1 SGHVS, CDR2 FNYEAQ. The CDR3 contains 15 residues. V shed 1 base and J shed 2 bases, with 9 bases lying between them. CDR3 bases: TGTGCCAGCAGCTTAGTGGCAGGGCCTGGAAACACCATATATTTT. It encodes CASSLVAGPGNTIYF.

The rearrangement uses TRBV29-1 and TRBJ1-2; 11 bases are shared with TRBD1. Germline lookup yields CDR1 SQVTM and CDR2 ANQGSEA. The V segment lost 3 bases and the J segment 2 bases; nucleotides outside the gene matches: 2. The CDR3 runs 14 residues. Here the CDR3 DNA reads TGCAGCGTTGAGGACAGGGGGCGAAACTATGGCTACACCTTC. This sequence encodes CSVEDRGRNYGYTF.

This chain links TRBV4-3 with TRBJ1-5; D not certain. The CDR3 runs 15 residues. Trimming removed 1 base at V and 8 bases at J, with 15 bases between. Germline CDR1 is LGHNA and CDR2 is YSLEER. The CDR3 reads CASSQVANYGEPQHF. For the CDR3, the DNA is TGCGCCAGCAGCCAAGTGGCCAACTACGGGGAGCCCCAGCATTTT.